These T cell receptor beta chains were read from a single sample in a study of blood T cells in healthy people across ages. TCRdb re-derived calls from the 5' RACE reads in MiXCR, one entry per CDR3 protein. The sample has about 1.6 million distinct CDR3 sequences, about 32% seen once. The sequencing sample was made of blood. The source of these receptors is a woman under 40 in good health. Each CDR3 is given with its conserved first and last residue. D genes are given only for firm matches. The size of a clone is reported for some rows only, either as once, few or many, or as a class for expanded clones.

j_call: TRBJ1-5
v_call: TRBV3-1
cdr3_length: 14
d_call: -
clone_size: few
cdr3_nt: TGTGCCAGCAGCCAAGTACTTAGCAATCAGCCCCAGCATTTT
cdr3_aa: CASSQVLSNQPQHF

j_call: TRBJ1-5
v_call: TRBV20-1
cdr3_length: 14
d_call: TRBD1
clone_size: -
cdr3_nt: TGCAGTGCTGGAAACCTCAAGACAGGGCAGCCCCAGCATTTT
cdr3_aa: CSAGNLKTGQPQHF

j_call: TRBJ2-2
v_call: TRBV27
cdr3_length: 15
d_call: -
clone_size: few
cdr3_nt: TGTGCCAGCAGTTTAAGCGGGTTCAACACCGGGGAGCTGTTTTTT
cdr3_aa: CASSLSGFNTGELFF

j_call: TRBJ2-5
v_call: TRBV4-2
cdr3_length: 16
d_call: -
clone_size: -
cdr3_nt: TGTGCCAGCAGCCCTGGACAGCGTACCGGCCAAGAGACCCAGTACTTC
cdr3_aa: CASSPGQRTGQETQYF

j_call: TRBJ2-5
v_call: TRBV20-1
cdr3_length: 14
d_call: TRBD2
clone_size: few
cdr3_nt: TGTAGTGCCCGAGGGCTAGCGGGCTTTGGGACCCAGTACTTC
cdr3_aa: CSARGLAGFGTQYF

j_call: TRBJ1-5
v_call: TRBV12-3/TRBV12-4
cdr3_length: 13
d_call: -
clone_size: few
cdr3_nt: TGTGCCAGCAGGGGGGAGGGCAATCAGCCCCAGCATTTT
cdr3_aa: CASRGEGNQPQHF

j_call: TRBJ2-3
v_call: TRBV24-1
cdr3_length: 16
d_call: TRBD1
clone_size: -
cdr3_nt: TGTGCCACCAGTGATACCCGGGACAGCCCCACAGATACGCAGTATTTT
cdr3_aa: CATSDTRDSPTDTQYF

j_call: TRBJ2-3
v_call: TRBV25-1
cdr3_length: 15
d_call: -
clone_size: few
cdr3_nt: TGTGCCAGCAGTGACCCCAGGGGGGACAAAGATACGCAGTATTTT
cdr3_aa: CASSDPRGDKDTQYF

j_call: TRBJ2-7
v_call: TRBV20-1
cdr3_length: 14
d_call: -
clone_size: -
cdr3_nt: TGCAGTGCTAGACTGTCAGGGTACGATTACGAGCAGTACTTC
cdr3_aa: CSARLSGYDYEQYF

j_call: TRBJ2-5
v_call: TRBV20-1
cdr3_length: 16
d_call: -
clone_size: -
cdr3_nt: TGCAGTGCTAGACACACCGGGACCCAAAGTGGTCACGGGCAGTACTTC
cdr3_aa: CSARHTGTQSGHGQYF

j_call: TRBJ1-2
v_call: TRBV27
cdr3_length: 14
d_call: TRBD1
clone_size: -
cdr3_nt: TGTGCCAGCAGACCGGGACAGGTTAACTATGGCTACACCTTC
cdr3_aa: CASRPGQVNYGYTF

j_call: TRBJ1-1
v_call: TRBV5-1
cdr3_length: 15
d_call: -
clone_size: few
cdr3_nt: TGTGCCAGCAGTCTTGTCGGCGCTGGGAACACTGAAGCTTTCTTT
cdr3_aa: CASSLVGAGNTEAFF

j_call: TRBJ2-7
v_call: TRBV13
cdr3_length: 16
d_call: -
clone_size: -
cdr3_nt: TGTGCCAGCAGCTTAGGTGCCAGCCCCCCACCCTACGAGCAGTACTTC
cdr3_aa: CASSLGASPPPYEQYF

j_call: TRBJ2-7
v_call: TRBV5-5
cdr3_length: 14
d_call: -
clone_size: few
cdr3_nt: TGTGCCAGCAGCTCCGGCATGGGGGACTACGAGCAGTACTTC
cdr3_aa: CASSSGMGDYEQYF

j_call: TRBJ2-1
v_call: TRBV5-1
cdr3_length: 15
d_call: -
clone_size: many
cdr3_nt: TGCGCCAGCAGCTTGGAGCTAGAAGGATACAATGAGCAGTTCTTC
cdr3_aa: CASSLELEGYNEQFF

j_call: TRBJ1-2
v_call: TRBV28
cdr3_length: 15
d_call: TRBD1
clone_size: few
cdr3_nt: TGTGCCAGCAGTTTGGGGACAGGCTCCAACTATGGCTACACCTTC
cdr3_aa: CASSLGTGSNYGYTF

j_call: TRBJ2-5
v_call: TRBV6-5
cdr3_length: 15
d_call: TRBD2
clone_size: few
cdr3_nt: TGTGCCAGCAGTTCTAGCGGGGGGGCAAGTGAGACCCAGTACTTC
cdr3_aa: CASSSSGGASETQYF

j_call: TRBJ2-3
v_call: TRBV7-2
cdr3_length: 14
d_call: -
clone_size: few
cdr3_nt: TGTGCCAGCAGTCTAGGATATTTAGCGTCAACGCAGTATTTT
cdr3_aa: CASSLGYLASTQYF

j_call: TRBJ2-5
v_call: TRBV2
cdr3_length: 14
d_call: -
clone_size: -
cdr3_nt: TGTGCCAGCAGCGTTAGAACTAGGGAAGAGACCCAGTACTTC
cdr3_aa: CASSVRTREETQYF

j_call: TRBJ2-3
v_call: TRBV5-1
cdr3_length: 14
d_call: TRBD1
clone_size: -
cdr3_nt: TGCGCCAGCAGCTCAACAGGGGAGACAGATACGCAGTATTTT
cdr3_aa: CASSSTGETDTQYF

j_call: TRBJ2-1
v_call: TRBV15
cdr3_length: 16
d_call: TRBD1
clone_size: -
cdr3_nt: TGTGCCACCAGCAGAGAAAGTGGGACAGCTTACAATGAGCGGTTCTTC
cdr3_aa: CATSRESGTAYNERFF

j_call: TRBJ2-5
v_call: TRBV4-1
cdr3_length: 15
d_call: -
clone_size: -
cdr3_nt: TGCGCCAGCAGCCAAACTAGACTGGGCCAAGAGACCCAGTACTTC
cdr3_aa: CASSQTRLGQETQYF

j_call: TRBJ2-1
v_call: TRBV27
cdr3_length: 16
d_call: TRBD2
clone_size: -
cdr3_nt: TGTGCCAGCAGCGTAGGACCTAGCGGGAGGGCTGATGAGCAGTTCTTC
cdr3_aa: CASSVGPSGRADEQFF

j_call: TRBJ2-1
v_call: TRBV2
cdr3_length: 14
d_call: -
clone_size: once
cdr3_nt: TGTGCCAGCAGCGCAGGCTTTTCGGGCAATGAGCAGTTCTTC
cdr3_aa: CASSAGFSGNEQFF

j_call: TRBJ1-5
v_call: TRBV12-3/TRBV12-4
cdr3_length: 14
d_call: -
clone_size: few
cdr3_nt: TGTGCCAGCACCTCCGGGGTAATCAATCAGCCCCAGCATTTT
cdr3_aa: CASTSGVINQPQHF

j_call: TRBJ2-7
v_call: TRBV4-1
cdr3_length: 15
d_call: TRBD2
clone_size: -
cdr3_nt: TGCGCCAGCAACCCCCGGACTAGCAGGAGTTACGAGCAGTACTTC
cdr3_aa: CASNPRTSRSYEQYF

j_call: TRBJ2-5
v_call: TRBV7-3
cdr3_length: 14
d_call: -
clone_size: few
cdr3_nt: TGTGCCAGCAGCTTAAACGAGGGGTTCGAGACCCAGTACTTC
cdr3_aa: CASSLNEGFETQYF

j_call: TRBJ2-5
v_call: TRBV2
cdr3_length: 14
d_call: -
clone_size: few
cdr3_nt: TGTGCCAGCAGTGAAAGGGTAGGGACGGAGACCCAGTACTTC
cdr3_aa: CASSERVGTETQYF

j_call: TRBJ2-5
v_call: TRBV11-2
cdr3_length: 15
d_call: -
clone_size: -
cdr3_nt: TGTGCCAGCAGCTTTTTGTGGGAGCTAGGAGAGACCCAGTACTTC
cdr3_aa: CASSFLWELGETQYF

j_call: TRBJ1-4
v_call: TRBV12-3/TRBV12-4
cdr3_length: 14
d_call: -
clone_size: -
cdr3_nt: TGTGCCAGCAGTTTTTGGGGATCTAATGAAAAACTGTTTTTT
cdr3_aa: CASSFWGSNEKLFF

j_call: TRBJ2-7
v_call: TRBV6-5
cdr3_length: 18
d_call: -
clone_size: -
cdr3_nt: TGTGCCAGCAGTTACTCTTGGCGGAAAGGGGGGATTCCCTACGAGCAGTACTTC
cdr3_aa: CASSYSWRKGGIPYEQYF

j_call: TRBJ1-4
v_call: TRBV5-1
cdr3_length: 15
d_call: -
clone_size: few
cdr3_nt: TGCGCCAGCAGCTCCGGGACAACGGCTAATGAAAAACTGTTTTTT
cdr3_aa: CASSSGTTANEKLFF

j_call: TRBJ1-1
v_call: TRBV9
cdr3_length: 13
d_call: -
clone_size: few
cdr3_nt: TGTGCCAGCAGCGTACTGGAAGAGGGTGAAGCTTTCTTT
cdr3_aa: CASSVLEEGEAFF

j_call: TRBJ2-5
v_call: TRBV14
cdr3_length: 17
d_call: TRBD2
clone_size: -
cdr3_nt: TGTGCCAGCAGCCAAGAATGGCGGGGAGGGTACCAAGAGACCCAGTACTTC
cdr3_aa: CASSQEWRGGYQETQYF

j_call: TRBJ2-5
v_call: TRBV27
cdr3_length: 14
d_call: TRBD1
clone_size: few
cdr3_nt: TGTGCCAGCAGTTTAGACGGGACAGTAGAGACCCAGTACTTC
cdr3_aa: CASSLDGTVETQYF

j_call: TRBJ2-1
v_call: TRBV30
cdr3_length: 13
d_call: TRBD2
clone_size: -
cdr3_nt: TGTGCCTGGAGTGGCGGGAGATACAATGAGCAGTTCTTC
cdr3_aa: CAWSGGRYNEQFF

j_call: TRBJ2-3
v_call: TRBV7-9
cdr3_length: 17
d_call: -
clone_size: -
cdr3_nt: TGTGCCAGCAGAGAAACCGGGTACGACCACCTCACAGATACGCAGTATTTT
cdr3_aa: CASRETGYDHLTDTQYF

j_call: TRBJ2-1
v_call: TRBV27
cdr3_length: 12
d_call: -
clone_size: -
cdr3_nt: TGTGCCAGCAGTCCCCTCCGAGATGAGCAGTTCTTC
cdr3_aa: CASSPLRDEQFF

j_call: TRBJ2-5
v_call: TRBV7-9
cdr3_length: 14
d_call: TRBD1
clone_size: few
cdr3_nt: TGTGCCAGCAGCCCTGGGACAGAGGAAGAGACCCAGTACTTC
cdr3_aa: CASSPGTEEETQYF

j_call: TRBJ2-7
v_call: TRBV12-3/TRBV12-4
cdr3_length: 13
d_call: TRBD2
clone_size: -
cdr3_nt: TGTGCCAGCAACATAGCGGGGGGTTACGAGCAGTACTTC
cdr3_aa: CASNIAGGYEQYF

j_call: TRBJ2-1
v_call: TRBV5-5
cdr3_length: 12
d_call: -
clone_size: few
cdr3_nt: TGTGCCAGCAGCTTGGCCGTAGGCGAGCAGTTCTTC
cdr3_aa: CASSLAVGEQFF

j_call: TRBJ2-3
v_call: TRBV4-1
cdr3_length: 16
d_call: TRBD1
clone_size: -
cdr3_nt: TGCGCCAGCAGCCGCCTGACAGGGGGACCGAGAGATACGCAGTATTTT
cdr3_aa: CASSRLTGGPRDTQYF

j_call: TRBJ2-7
v_call: TRBV2
cdr3_length: 13
d_call: TRBD1
clone_size: -
cdr3_nt: TGTGCCAGCAGTGATCCCGACAGGGTAGAGCAGTACTTC
cdr3_aa: CASSDPDRVEQYF

j_call: TRBJ2-1
v_call: TRBV3-1
cdr3_length: 13
d_call: -
clone_size: -
cdr3_nt: TGTGCCAGCAGCCAGGACATGTGGGGTGAGCAGTTCTTC
cdr3_aa: CASSQDMWGEQFF

j_call: TRBJ2-7
v_call: TRBV20-1
cdr3_length: 15
d_call: TRBD2
clone_size: -
cdr3_nt: TGCAGTGCTAGCCCAACTAGCGGGAAACAAGAGGCCCAGTACTTC
cdr3_aa: CSASPTSGKQEAQYF

j_call: TRBJ2-3
v_call: TRBV28
cdr3_length: 16
d_call: -
clone_size: few
cdr3_nt: TGTGCCAGCAGTTTACGCGGCAGGCGGCTGGGGGATACGCAGTATTTT
cdr3_aa: CASSLRGRRLGDTQYF

j_call: TRBJ1-2
v_call: TRBV3-1
cdr3_length: 13
d_call: TRBD1
clone_size: -
cdr3_nt: TGTGCCAGCAGCCAAAAACAGGGGGGTGGCTACACCTTC
cdr3_aa: CASSQKQGGGYTF

j_call: TRBJ1-5
v_call: TRBV6-1
cdr3_length: 13
d_call: -
clone_size: -
cdr3_nt: TGTGCCAGCAGTGAAGGACTAAGCCAGCCCCAGCATTTT
cdr3_aa: CASSEGLSQPQHF

j_call: TRBJ2-3
v_call: TRBV12-3/TRBV12-4
cdr3_length: 17
d_call: TRBD1
clone_size: -
cdr3_nt: TGTGCCAGCAGTTTAAGTCCCGACAGGGGGTTAGCGGATACGCAGTATTTT
cdr3_aa: CASSLSPDRGLADTQYF

j_call: TRBJ1-1
v_call: TRBV2
cdr3_length: 15
d_call: -
clone_size: few
cdr3_nt: TGTGCCAGCAGTGAAGGGGTACAGGGCTACACTGAAGCTTTCTTT
cdr3_aa: CASSEGVQGYTEAFF

j_call: TRBJ2-4
v_call: TRBV2
cdr3_length: 13
d_call: TRBD2
clone_size: -
cdr3_nt: TGTGCCAGCAGGACGACTAGCGGGAGCATTCAGTACTTC
cdr3_aa: CASRTTSGSIQYF

j_call: TRBJ1-5
v_call: TRBV4-2
cdr3_length: 15
d_call: -
clone_size: -
cdr3_nt: TGTGCCAGCAGCCAAGTTAGAGAAAGGGATCAGCCCCAGCATTTT
cdr3_aa: CASSQVRERDQPQHF

j_call: TRBJ1-2
v_call: TRBV7-2
cdr3_length: 10
d_call: -
clone_size: -
cdr3_nt: TGTGCCAGCGACTCGAGGGGCTACACCTTC
cdr3_aa: CASDSRGYTF

j_call: TRBJ2-1
v_call: TRBV20-1
cdr3_length: 13
d_call: TRBD2
clone_size: -
cdr3_nt: TGCAGCCTTAGCGGGAGCTCCTACAATGAGCAGTTCTTC
cdr3_aa: CSLSGSSYNEQFF

j_call: TRBJ2-5
v_call: TRBV11-3
cdr3_length: 13
d_call: -
clone_size: few
cdr3_nt: TGTGCCAGCCGCCCAGGGGCCGGGGAGACCCAGTACTTC
cdr3_aa: CASRPGAGETQYF

j_call: TRBJ1-2
v_call: TRBV27
cdr3_length: 15
d_call: -
clone_size: -
cdr3_nt: TGTGCCAGCGCTGAGAAGGGGGGTGTGACCTATGGCTACACCTTC
cdr3_aa: CASAEKGGVTYGYTF

j_call: TRBJ2-7
v_call: TRBV5-4
cdr3_length: 15
d_call: -
clone_size: many
cdr3_nt: TGTGCCAGCAGCCCGAATCCGGGACCTACCTACGAGCAGTACTTC
cdr3_aa: CASSPNPGPTYEQYF

j_call: TRBJ2-1
v_call: TRBV12-3/TRBV12-4
cdr3_length: 11
d_call: -
clone_size: many
cdr3_nt: TGTGCCAGCAGTCCAGCTAGCGAGCAGTTCTTC
cdr3_aa: CASSPASEQFF

j_call: TRBJ1-2
v_call: TRBV11-2
cdr3_length: 12
d_call: -
clone_size: -
cdr3_nt: TGTGCCAGCAGCCCCCCGAACCTCGGCTACACCTTC
cdr3_aa: CASSPPNLGYTF

j_call: TRBJ1-4
v_call: TRBV2
cdr3_length: 15
d_call: -
clone_size: -
cdr3_nt: TGTGCCAGCAGCGGGATAACAGGTTCGGATGAAAAACTGTTTTTT
cdr3_aa: CASSGITGSDEKLFF